This note documents a single T cell receptor beta chain sequence. The target antigen is unknown. The data were taken from a study of cytomegalovirus exposure and HLA in healthy donors. Study-wide findings and caveats: Listed as cytomegalovirus-associated were 164 TCR beta chains.

Vbeta (60) and Jbeta (13) primers were used in the PCR. Per the study methods: An analysis that came later counted some 80 million unique TCR beta chains, approximately 10 million shared. Clones were read by immunoSEQ multiplex PCR, and TCRdb kept only the in-frame ones, dropping some. D and trimming were read from the DNA, whereas the V and J calls and clone size are those reported in that table. The sample lists some 160,000 clones, roughly 80% occurring once. The CDR3 sequence is 16 residues long. CDR1 is KGHSY and CDR2 is FQNENV in the germline V gene. The ends lost 4 bases at V and 0 bases at J; junction bases unmatched: 6.

The chain employs TRBV16 and TRBJ1-3; 7 bases match TRBD1. The sample consisted of PBMCs. The receptor's source is a man aged 55 to 70 in good health and CMV-seronegative. The CDR3 bases are TGTGCCAGCAGCCCTCCGGGACAGAGCTCTGGAAACACCATATATTTT. Translated, it gives CASSPPGQSSGNTIYF.